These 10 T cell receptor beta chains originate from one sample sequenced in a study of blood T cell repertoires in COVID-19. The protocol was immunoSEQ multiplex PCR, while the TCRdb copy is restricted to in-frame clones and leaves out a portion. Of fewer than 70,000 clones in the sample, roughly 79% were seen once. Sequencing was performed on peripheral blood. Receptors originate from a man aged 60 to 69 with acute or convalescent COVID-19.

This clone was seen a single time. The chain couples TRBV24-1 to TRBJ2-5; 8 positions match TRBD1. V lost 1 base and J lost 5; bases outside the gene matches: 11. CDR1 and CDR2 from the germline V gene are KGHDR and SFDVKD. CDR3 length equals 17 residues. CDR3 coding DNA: TGTGCCACCAGTGATTTAAGTTTGGACAGGGCCGGGGAGACCCAGTACTTC. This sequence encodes CATSDLSLDRAGETQYF.

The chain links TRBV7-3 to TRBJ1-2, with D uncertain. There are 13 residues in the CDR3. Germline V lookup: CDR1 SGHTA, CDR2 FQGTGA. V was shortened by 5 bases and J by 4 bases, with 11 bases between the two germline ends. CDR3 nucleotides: TGTGCCAGCAGCCCTGACTCACTCTATGGCTACACCTTC. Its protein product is CASSPDSLYGYTF.

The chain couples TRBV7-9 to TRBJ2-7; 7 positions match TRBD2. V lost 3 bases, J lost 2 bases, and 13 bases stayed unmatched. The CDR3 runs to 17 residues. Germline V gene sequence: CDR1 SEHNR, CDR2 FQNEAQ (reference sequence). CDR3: CASSFVFGEGQPYEQYF. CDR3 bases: TGTGCCAGCAGCTTCGTCTTTGGGGAGGGCCAGCCCTACGAGCAGTACTTC.

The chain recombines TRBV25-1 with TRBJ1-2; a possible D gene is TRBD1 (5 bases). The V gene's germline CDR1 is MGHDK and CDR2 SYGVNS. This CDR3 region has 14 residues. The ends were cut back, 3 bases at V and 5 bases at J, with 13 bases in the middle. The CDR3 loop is CASSDSTVFYGYTF. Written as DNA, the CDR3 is TGTGCCAGCAGTGATTCGACAGTCTTTTATGGCTACACCTTC.

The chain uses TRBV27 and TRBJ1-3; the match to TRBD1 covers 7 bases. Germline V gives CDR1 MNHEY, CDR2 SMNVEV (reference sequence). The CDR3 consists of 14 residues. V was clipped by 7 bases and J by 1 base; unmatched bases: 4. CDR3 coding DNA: TGTGCCAGCAAAGGGGGCATTTCTGGAAACACCATATATTTT. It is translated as CASKGGISGNTIYF.

The CDR3, as DNA: TGTGCCAGTCGTAGGGGCGGAACGAACACCGGGGAGCTGTTTTTT. This sequence encodes CASRRGGTNTGELFF. V and J are TRBV19 and TRBJ2-2, with a tentative D call TRBD1 (5 bases). CDR3 length: 15 amino acids. Germline V gene data show CDR1 as LNHDA and CDR2 as SQIVND (reference sequence). Trimming removed 8 bases from V and 0 bases from J, with 13 bases in between.

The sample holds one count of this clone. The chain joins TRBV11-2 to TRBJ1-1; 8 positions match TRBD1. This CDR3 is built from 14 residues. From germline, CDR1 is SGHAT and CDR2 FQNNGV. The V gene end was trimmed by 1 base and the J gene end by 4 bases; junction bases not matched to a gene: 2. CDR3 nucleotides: TGTGCCAGCAGCTTAGCTACAGGGGGCACTGAAGCTTTCTTT. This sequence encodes CASSLATGGTEAFF.

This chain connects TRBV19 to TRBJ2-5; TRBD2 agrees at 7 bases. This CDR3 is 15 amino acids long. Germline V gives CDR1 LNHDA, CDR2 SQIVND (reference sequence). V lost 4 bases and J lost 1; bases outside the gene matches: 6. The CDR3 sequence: CASSTLPGGQETQYF. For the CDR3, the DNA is TGTGCCAGTAGTACTCTGCCGGGGGGCCAAGAGACCCAGTACTTC.

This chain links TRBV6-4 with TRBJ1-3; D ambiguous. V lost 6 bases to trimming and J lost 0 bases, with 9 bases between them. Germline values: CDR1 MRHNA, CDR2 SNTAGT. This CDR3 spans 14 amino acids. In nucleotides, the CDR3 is TGTGCCAGCAGCGTCCCCTACTCTGGAAACACCATATATTTT. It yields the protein CASSVPYSGNTIYF.

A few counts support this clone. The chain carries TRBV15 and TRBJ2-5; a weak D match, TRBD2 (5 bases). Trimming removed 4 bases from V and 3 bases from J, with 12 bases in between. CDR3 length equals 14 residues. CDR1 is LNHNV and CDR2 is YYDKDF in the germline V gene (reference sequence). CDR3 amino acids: CATSIGILEETQYF. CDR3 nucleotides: TGTGCCACCAGCATCGGGATTTTAGAAGAGACCCAGTACTTC.